Shown below are 20 T cell receptor beta chains from a single sample sequenced in a study of cytomegalovirus exposure and HLA in healthy donors. A multiplex PCR was run with 60 Vbeta primers and 13 Jbeta primers. The protocol was immunoSEQ multiplex PCR, while the TCRdb copy is restricted to in-frame clones and leaves out a portion. This table has about 180,000 clones, 75% to 85% appearing once. Sequencing used PBMCs. The receptors come from a woman younger than 45 in good health and CMV-seronegative.

The chain carries TRBV18 and TRBJ2-5; D may be TRBD2 (5 bases). V was shortened by 6 bases and J by 5 bases, with 13 bases between the two germline ends. Germline V CDR1 and CDR2: KGHSH, LQKENI. The CDR3 has 13 amino acids. CDR3 loop: CASSPGGQETQYF. CDR3 nucleotides: TGTGCCAGCTCTCCCGGCGGGCAGGAGACCCAGTACTTC.

The gene calls are TRBV2 and TRBJ1-1, with unresolved D. The CDR3 loop spans 15 amino acids. The V gene's germline CDR1 is SNHLY and CDR2 FYNNEI. V gave up 2 bases and J gave up 0 bases, with 10 bases separating them. CDR3 DNA: TGTGCCAGCAGTGAATTTACGGTTTTGAACACTGAAGCTTTCTTT. It encodes CASSEFTVLNTEAFF.

There are a few counts of this clone. The chain links TRBV6-5 to TRBJ2-7; 12 bases map to TRBD2. CDR1 and CDR2 (germline): MNHEY, SVGAGI. V was clipped by 0 bases and J by 3 bases; unmatched bases: 0. The CDR3 is 15 amino acids. CDR3 nucleotides: TGTGCCAGCAGTTACTCGACTAGCGGGGGCTACGAGCAGTACTTC. It translates to CASSYSTSGGYEQYF.

The chain uses TRBV6-1 and TRBJ1-1; 8 bases line up with TRBD1. Losses at the gene ends were 8 bases for V and 0 bases for J; bases not matched to a gene: 2. This CDR3 is built from 13 residues. The germline gives CDR1 MNHNS, CDR2 SASEGT. CDR3 protein: CASGRGLNTEAFF. The CDR3 DNA reads TGTGCCAGCGGCAGGGGGCTGAACACTGAAGCTTTCTTT.

V and J are TRBV18 and TRBJ1-2, with TRBD1 as a possible D gene (6 bases). V lost 6 bases and J 6 bases, leaving 17 bases between the germline ends. CDR1 is KGHSH, CDR2 LQKENI, per germline. The CDR3 loop spans 14 amino acids. Here the CDR3 DNA reads TGTGCCAGCTCCCCGGATACAGGGTCGAATGGCTACACCTTC. It translates to CASSPDTGSNGYTF.

The genes are TRBV5-4 and TRBJ1-1, with TRBD1 identical over 7 bases. Germline V gives CDR1 SGHNT, CDR2 YYREEE (reference sequence). The V segment lost 3 bases and the J segment 4 bases; nucleotides outside the gene matches: 9. The CDR3 length is 15 residues. CDR3 sequence reads: CASSSPPGQITEAFF. As DNA, the CDR3 is TGTGCCAGCAGCTCTCCACCGGGACAGATCACTGAAGCTTTCTTT.

The chain uses TRBV18 and TRBJ2-5; the D is unclear. CDR3 length equals 17 residues. V gave up 2 bases and J gave up 5 bases, with 21 bases separating them. Germline V gene lookup returns CDR1 KGHSH and CDR2 LQKENI. The DNA for the CDR3 is TGTGCCAGCTCACCAGGAGATGCCATTAATAGAGAGGAGACCCAGTACTTC. Translating gives CASSPGDAINREETQYF.

The genes are TRBV28 and TRBJ1-5, with 9 positions matching TRBD1. Germline-derived CDR1 and CDR2 are MDHEN and SYDVKM. V shed 6 bases and J 6 bases; nucleotides not matched to a gene: 6. CDR3 size: 14 residues. CDR3 coding DNA: TGTGCCAGCAGCGGGACAGGGAAGGGTCAGCCCCAGCATTTT. Translating it yields CASSGTGKGQPQHF.

The chain carries TRBV5-8 and TRBJ2-7; D might be TRBD1 (6 bases). The V end was cut by 4 bases, the J end by 7 bases, with 15 bases between. Germline V gene lookup returns CDR1 SGHTS and CDR2 YDEGEE. The CDR3 runs 13 residues. CDR3 DNA: TGTGCCAGCAGCGGGAACAGGGTGGGGGAGCAGTACTTC. Protein product: CASSGNRVGEQYF.

This clone was observed once. This chain connects TRBV23-1 to TRBJ2-3, with TRBD2 matching over 7 bases. TRBV23-1 is treated as an ORF (open reading frame) with a function not yet certain. The CDR3 is made up of 18 amino acids. The V and J ends lost 0 bases and 1 base, in that order; junction bases with no gene match: 10. CDR3 DNA sequence: TGCGCCAGCAGTCAATCGGATAGTCGCGGGGGTTGCACAGATACGCAGTATTTT. Its protein is CASSQSDSRGGCTDTQYF.

In the case of this clone: One junction end disagrees with the germline gene, perhaps due to a read error. The V gene is TRBV7-6, the J gene TRBJ2-6, with 8 positions matching TRBD2. The V gene's germline CDR1 is SGHVS and CDR2 FNYEAQ. CDR3 size: 18 residues. CDR3: CASSSRLAGISGANGLTF. CDR3 in DNA: TGTGCCAGCAGCAGCCGCCTAGCGGGTATCTCTGGGGCCAACGGCCTGACTTTC.

The V call is TRBV30, the J call TRBJ1-6; D may be TRBD1 (5 bases). Trimming cost V 4 bases and J 5 bases, with 9 bases left between them. This CDR3 region has 13 residues. Germline CDR1 reads GTSNPN; CDR2 reads SVGIG (reference sequence). The CDR3 sequence is CAWTTGDNSPLHF. CDR3 DNA: TGTGCCTGGACAACAGGCGATAATTCACCCCTCCACTTT.

A single count supports this clone. This chain uses TRBV27 with TRBJ1-5, with a weak D call TRBD1 (6 bases). Trimming removed 7 bases from V and 4 bases from J, with 11 bases in between. Germline V CDR1 and CDR2: MNHEY, SMNVEV (reference sequence). The CDR3 loop spans 13 amino acids. CDR3 region: CASKGHLNQPQHF. The CDR3 DNA sequence: TGTGCCAGCAAGGGACACCTGAATCAGCCCCAGCATTTT.

This clone came up once. This chain joins TRBV27 and TRBJ2-1, with a tentative D call TRBD2 (7 bases). Trimming stripped 5 bases from V and 7 bases from J, with 21 bases between. CDR3 length: 16 amino acids. CDR1 is MNHEY and CDR2 is SMNVEV in the germline V gene (reference sequence). CDR3 sequence (DNA): TGTGCCAGCAGTCCACGAGGAACGGGGGGCGAAAATGAGCAGTTCTTC. This encodes CASSPRGTGGENEQFF.

This chain connects TRBV2 to TRBJ2-1, with 7 bases fitting TRBD1. This CDR3 has 14 residues. The trim removed 6 bases at V and 5 bases at J, leaving 7 bases unmatched. CDR1 and CDR2 (germline): SNHLY, FYNNEI. This CDR3 reads CASRTAGQDNEQFF. CDR3 in DNA: TGTGCCAGCAGGACAGCCGGACAGGACAATGAGCAGTTCTTC.

The chain joins TRBV4-3 to TRBJ1-2, with TRBD1 matching over 10 bases. The trim removed 2 bases at V and 8 bases at J, leaving 8 bases unmatched. From germline, CDR1 is LGHNA and CDR2 YSLEER. The CDR3 has 15 residues. CDR3 loop: CASSQLGQGSSGYTF. The CDR3 DNA reads TGCGCCAGCAGCCAATTGGGACAGGGGTCTTCGGGCTACACCTTC.

The V call is TRBV5-1, the J call TRBJ1-6; TRBD1 is a possible D gene (6 bases). CDR1 and CDR2 from the germline V gene are SGHRS and YFSETQ. The V and J ends lost 0 bases and 8 bases respectively, with 9 bases between them. The CDR3 is made up of 14 amino acids. The CDR3 here is CASSLVSGDSPLHF. The CDR3 DNA reads TGCGCCAGCAGCTTGGTGTCAGGGGATTCACCCCTCCACTTT.

The rearrangement links TRBV28 to TRBJ2-1; D uncertain. Germline CDR1 and CDR2: MDHEN and SYDVKM. The CDR3 sequence is 13 residues long. Trimming removed 6 bases at V and 8 bases at J, with 14 bases between. The CDR3 reads CASRDLVADEQFF. The DNA for the CDR3 is TGTGCCAGCAGGGATCTTGTAGCAGATGAGCAGTTCTTC.

The sample holds one count of this clone. V gene TRBV28 combines with J gene TRBJ2-7; D not certain. Germline CDR1 is MDHEN and CDR2 is SYDVKM. V lost 5 bases, J lost 1 base, and 15 bases lay in between. This CDR3 is 15 amino acids long. The CDR3 sequence: CASSPGPKLSYEQYF. The CDR3 DNA follows: TGTGCCAGCAGTCCTGGGCCGAAGCTGTCCTACGAGCAGTACTTC.

This clone was seen just once. V gene TRBV7-9 combines with J gene TRBJ1-1; maybe TRBD1 (5 bases). Germline-derived CDR1 and CDR2 are SEHNR and FQNEAQ (reference sequence). Trimming shortened V by 2 bases and J by 3 bases, and 10 bases separated the two germline ends. CDR3 length equals 14 residues. The CDR3 reads CASSLQGLYTEAFF. The CDR3 DNA is TGTGCCAGCAGCTTACAGGGCTTGTACACTGAAGCTTTCTTT.